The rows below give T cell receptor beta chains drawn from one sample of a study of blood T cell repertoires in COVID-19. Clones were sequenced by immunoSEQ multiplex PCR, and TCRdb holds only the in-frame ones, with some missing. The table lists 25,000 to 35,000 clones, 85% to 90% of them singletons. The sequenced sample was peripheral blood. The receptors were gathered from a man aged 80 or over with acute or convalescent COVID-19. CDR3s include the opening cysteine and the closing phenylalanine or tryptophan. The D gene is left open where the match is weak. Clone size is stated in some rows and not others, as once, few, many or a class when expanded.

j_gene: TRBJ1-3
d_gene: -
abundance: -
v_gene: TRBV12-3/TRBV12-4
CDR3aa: CASSLGNTIYF
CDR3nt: TGTGCCAGCAGCCTTGGAAACACCATATATTTT

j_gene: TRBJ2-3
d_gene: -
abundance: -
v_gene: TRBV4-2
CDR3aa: CASSQDPSTDTQYF
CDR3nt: TGTGCCAGCAGCCAAGATCCAAGCACAGATACGCAGTATTTT

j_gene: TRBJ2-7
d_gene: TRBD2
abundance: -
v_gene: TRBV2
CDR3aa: CASSREVEQYF
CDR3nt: TGTGCCAGCAGCCGGGAGGTGGAGCAGTACTTC

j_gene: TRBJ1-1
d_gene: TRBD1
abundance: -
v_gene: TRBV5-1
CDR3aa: CASSSTGGLEAFF
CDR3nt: TGCGCCAGCAGCTCGACAGGGGGCCTGGAAGCTTTCTTT

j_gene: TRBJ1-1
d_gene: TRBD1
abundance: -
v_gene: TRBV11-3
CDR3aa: CASSPDRDTEAFF
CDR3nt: TGTGCCAGCAGCCCTGACAGGGACACTGAAGCTTTCTTT

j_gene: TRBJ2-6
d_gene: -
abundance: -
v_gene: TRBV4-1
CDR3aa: CASSQGARGANVLTF
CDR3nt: TGCGCCAGCAGCCAGGGGGCGCGTGGGGCCAACGTCCTGACTTTC

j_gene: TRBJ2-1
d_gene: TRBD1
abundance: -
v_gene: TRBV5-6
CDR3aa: CASSVRTGSSYNEQFF
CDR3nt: TGTGCCAGCAGCGTCCGGACAGGGTCCTCTTACAATGAGCAGTTCTTC

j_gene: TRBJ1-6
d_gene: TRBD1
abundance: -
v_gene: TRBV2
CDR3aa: CASGDRGPGNSPLHF
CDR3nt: TGTGCCAGCGGAGACAGGGGGCCAGGGAATTCACCCCTCCACTTT

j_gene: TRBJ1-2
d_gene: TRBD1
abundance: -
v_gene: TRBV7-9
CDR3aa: CASSLRGLYGYTF
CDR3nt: TGTGCCAGCAGCTTAAGGGGGCTCTATGGCTACACCTTC

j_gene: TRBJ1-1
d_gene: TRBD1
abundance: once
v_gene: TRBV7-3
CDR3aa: CASSSAGQGAGVAFF
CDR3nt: TGTGCCAGCAGCTCCGCTGGACAGGGGGCGGGTGTGGCTTTCTTT

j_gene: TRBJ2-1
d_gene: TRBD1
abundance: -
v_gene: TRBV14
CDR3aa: CASSQDRGNEQFF
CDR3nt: TGTGCCAGCAGCCAGGACAGGGGCAATGAGCAGTTCTTC

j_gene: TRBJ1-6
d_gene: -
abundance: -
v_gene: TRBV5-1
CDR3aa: CASSLAQGNSPLHF
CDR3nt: TGCGCCAGCAGCTTGGCACAGGGTAATTCACCCCTCCACTTT

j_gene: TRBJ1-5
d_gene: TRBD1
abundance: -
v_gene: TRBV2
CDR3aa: CASRVDRGSQPQHF
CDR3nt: TGTGCCAGCAGAGTGGACAGGGGAAGTCAGCCCCAGCATTTT

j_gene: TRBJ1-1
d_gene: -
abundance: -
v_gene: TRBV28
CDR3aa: CASTPAEGHTMNTEAFF
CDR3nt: TGTGCCAGCACCCCTGCGGAGGGCCATACGATGAACACTGAAGCTTTCTTT

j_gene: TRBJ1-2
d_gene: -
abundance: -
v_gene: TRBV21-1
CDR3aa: CASRKTAPHYGYTF
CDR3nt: TGTGCCAGCCGAAAGACAGCTCCCCACTATGGCTACACCTTC

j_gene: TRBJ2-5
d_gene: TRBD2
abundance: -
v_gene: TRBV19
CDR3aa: CASSIAPRWTSGVKETQYF
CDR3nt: TGTGCCAGTAGTATAGCCCCGCGATGGACTAGCGGGGTTAAAGAGACCCAGTACTTC

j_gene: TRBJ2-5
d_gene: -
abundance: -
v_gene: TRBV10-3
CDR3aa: CAISVVTRRGETQYF
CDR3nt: TGTGCCATCAGTGTGGTTACGCGAAGGGGGGAGACCCAGTACTTC

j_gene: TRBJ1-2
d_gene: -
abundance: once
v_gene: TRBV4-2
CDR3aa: CASSQGTGEADGYTF
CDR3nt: TGTGCCAGCAGCCAAGGGACGGGGGAGGCGGATGGCTACACCTTC

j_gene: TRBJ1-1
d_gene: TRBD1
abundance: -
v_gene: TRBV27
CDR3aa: CASSTKPGGDGEAFF
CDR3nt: TGTGCCAGCAGTACAAAGCCAGGGGGCGATGGTGAAGCTTTCTTT

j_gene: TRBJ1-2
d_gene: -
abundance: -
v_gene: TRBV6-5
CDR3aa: CASGEPQVYGYTF
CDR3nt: TGTGCCAGCGGAGAACCACAGGTCTATGGCTACACCTTC

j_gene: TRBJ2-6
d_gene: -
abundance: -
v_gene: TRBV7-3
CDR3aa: CAIRRRSGANVLTF
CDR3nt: TGTGCCATCAGGAGGCGATCTGGGGCCAACGTCCTGACTTTC

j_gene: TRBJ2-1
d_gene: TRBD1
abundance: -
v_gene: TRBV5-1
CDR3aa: CASSLYGQANEQFF
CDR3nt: TGCGCCAGCAGCTTGTACGGACAGGCGAATGAGCAGTTCTTC

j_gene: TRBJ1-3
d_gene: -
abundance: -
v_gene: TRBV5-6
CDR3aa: CASSLPGNSGNTIYF
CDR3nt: TGTGCCAGCAGCTTACCGGGAAACTCTGGAAACACCATATATTTT

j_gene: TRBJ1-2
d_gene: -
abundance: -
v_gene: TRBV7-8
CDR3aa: CASSLAGDTGYTF
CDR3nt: TGTGCCAGCAGCTTAGCAGGGGATACTGGCTACACCTTC

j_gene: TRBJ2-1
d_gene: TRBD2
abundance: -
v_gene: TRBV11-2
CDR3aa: CASSSRRTSGDNEQFF
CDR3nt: TGTGCCAGCAGCTCCCGGCGGACTAGCGGGGACAATGAGCAGTTCTTC

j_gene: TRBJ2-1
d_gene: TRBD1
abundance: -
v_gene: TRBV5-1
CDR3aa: CASSPRTGGFDEQFF
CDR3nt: TGCGCCAGCAGCCCCAGGACAGGGGGCTTCGATGAGCAGTTCTTC

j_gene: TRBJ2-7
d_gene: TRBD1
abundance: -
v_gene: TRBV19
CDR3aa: CASRGTGTEKYEQYF
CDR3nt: TGTGCCAGTAGAGGGACCGGGACAGAAAAGTACGAGCAGTACTTC

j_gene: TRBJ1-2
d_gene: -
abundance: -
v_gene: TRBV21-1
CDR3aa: CASSKGHTPNYGYTF
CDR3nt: TGTGCCAGCAGCAAAGGTCACACACCTAACTATGGCTACACCTTC

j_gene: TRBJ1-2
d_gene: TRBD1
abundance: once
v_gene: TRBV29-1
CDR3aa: CSVTGTGVYGYTF
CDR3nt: TGCAGCGTAACCGGGACAGGGGTCTATGGCTACACCTTC

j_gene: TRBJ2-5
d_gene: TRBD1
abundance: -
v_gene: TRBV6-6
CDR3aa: CASTRRDRQQETQYF
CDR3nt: TGTGCCAGCACCCGCCGGGACAGGCAACAAGAGACCCAGTACTTC

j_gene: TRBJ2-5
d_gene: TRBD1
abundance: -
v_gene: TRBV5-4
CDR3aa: CASSFRQGQETQYF
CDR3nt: TGTGCCAGCAGCTTCCGACAGGGCCAAGAGACCCAGTACTTC

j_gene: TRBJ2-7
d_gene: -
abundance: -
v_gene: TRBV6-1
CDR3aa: CASSEGRFEQYF
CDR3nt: TGTGCCAGCAGTGAAGGGAGGTTCGAGCAGTACTTC

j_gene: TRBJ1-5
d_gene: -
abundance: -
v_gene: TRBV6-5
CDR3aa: CASIQLSVDQPQHF
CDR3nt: TGTGCCAGCATCCAACTTTCGGTGGATCAGCCCCAGCATTTT

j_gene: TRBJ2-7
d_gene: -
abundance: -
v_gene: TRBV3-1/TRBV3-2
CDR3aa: CASSQARIVGEQYF
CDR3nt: TGTGCCAGCAGCCAAGCCAGGATCGTCGGCGAGCAGTACTTC

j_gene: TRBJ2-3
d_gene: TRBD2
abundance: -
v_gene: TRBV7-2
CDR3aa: CASSLGLASDTQYF
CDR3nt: TGTGCCAGCAGCCTAGGACTAGCGTCGGATACGCAGTATTTT

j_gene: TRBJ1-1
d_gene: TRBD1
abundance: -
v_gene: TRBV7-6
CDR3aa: CASSSVIPDRGGTEAFF
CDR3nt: TGTGCCAGCAGCTCCGTAATTCCCGACAGGGGTGGCACTGAAGCTTTCTTT